This T cell receptor beta chain came from a study of early T cells in non-severe SARS-CoV-2 infection. Study as a whole: Bulk RNA isolated from unsorted whole blood underwent sequencing; chains were not paired.

Individual cDNA molecules received unique molecular identifiers. TCRdb fed the 5' RACE reads into MiXCR, producing one record per CDR3 protein. In the table there are approximately 65,000 distinct CDR3 sequences, around 11% of which are singletons. Germline V CDR1 and CDR2: SEHNR, FQNEAQ (reference sequence). V was shortened by 1 base and J by 10 bases, with 8 bases between the two germline ends. This CDR3 is 12 amino acids long. This clonotype was seen at least ten times. The receptor was derived from an adult who was a healthcare worker with PCR-confirmed SARS-CoV-2 infection or an uninfected control (not recorded which). Here the sequenced sample was whole blood, taken at baseline. The chain has TRBV7-9 and TRBJ2-1, with D uncertain. The CDR3 region is CASSLVMQEQFF. CDR3 nucleotide sequence: TGTGCCAGCAGCTTAGTTATGCAAGAGCAGTTCTTC.